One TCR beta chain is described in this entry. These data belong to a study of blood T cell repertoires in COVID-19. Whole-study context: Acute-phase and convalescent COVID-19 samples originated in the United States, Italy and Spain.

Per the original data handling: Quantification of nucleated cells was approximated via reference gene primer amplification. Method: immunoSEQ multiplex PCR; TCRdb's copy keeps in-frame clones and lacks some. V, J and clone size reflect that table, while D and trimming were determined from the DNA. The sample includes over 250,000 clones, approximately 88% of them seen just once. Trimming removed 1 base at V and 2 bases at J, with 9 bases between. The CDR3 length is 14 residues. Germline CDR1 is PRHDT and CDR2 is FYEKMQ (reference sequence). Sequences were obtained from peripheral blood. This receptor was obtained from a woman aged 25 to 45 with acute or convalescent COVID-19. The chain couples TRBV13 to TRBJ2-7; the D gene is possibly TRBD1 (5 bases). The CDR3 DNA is TGTGCCAGCAGCTTAGAGGGGCTCGCCTACGAGCAGTACTTC. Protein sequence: CASSLEGLAYEQYF.